This TCR beta chain was recovered during a study of blood T cells in healthy people across ages. At the level of the study: About one barcoded beta molecule was captured per two T cells (by template switching). Overall study results and limits: When set beside aged donors, long-lived donors presented more naive CD4+ cells and higher diversity.

The CDR3 has 13 residues. In germline, CDR1 is SQVTM, CDR2 ANQGSEA. Trimming stripped 4 bases from V and 3 bases from J, with 13 bases between. Combining a sample-barcoded 5' primer with a J-beta primer mix, a second PCR ran for 7 to 11 cycles. A single record per CDR3 protein comes from TCRdb applying MiXCR to the 5' RACE reads. The data show roughly 1.5 million distinct CDR3 sequences, approximately 43% seen once. Healthy Caucasian individuals from Russia aged roughly 6 to 90 served as donors. Each donor supplied roughly 10 milliliters of peripheral blood. This clonotype turned up a few times. The antigen remains unidentified.

This receptor was obtained from a woman aged 18-29 years in good health. The chain has TRBV29-1 and TRBJ2-7; the D gene is possibly TRBD2 (6 bases). Material for sequencing was blood. The CDR3 spells CSVGAGRDYEQYF. CDR3 in DNA: TGCAGCGTTGGCGCGGGACGAGACTACGAGCAGTACTTC.